The 25 T cell receptor beta chains below were found in one sample sequenced in a study of blood T cell repertoires in COVID-19. The method was immunoSEQ multiplex PCR; TCRdb's version includes in-frame clones alone and lacks a portion of them. Of under 150,000 clones in the sample, about four fifths are singletons; the top ten hold 13%. The sequenced material came from peripheral blood. Receptors were obtained from a human donor in a cohort sampled during active COVID-19.

The V call is TRBV7-9, the J call TRBJ2-3; D might be TRBD2 (5 bases). Trimming removed 1 base from V and 6 bases from J, with 14 bases in between. CDR1 is SEHNR, CDR2 FQNEAQ, per germline (reference sequence). The CDR3 runs 15 residues. CDR3 nucleotides: TGTGCCAGCAGCTTAGACAGAGCTTCGGGGGATACGCAGTATTTT. This encodes CASSLDRASGDTQYF. The whole variable domain, filled in from reference TRBV7-9 and TRBJ2-3, reads DTGVSQNPRHKITKRGQNVTFRCDPISEHNRLYWYRQTLGQGPEFLTYFQNEAQLEKSRLLSDRFSAERPKGSFSTLEIQRTEQGDSAMYLCASSLDRASGDTQYFGPGTRLTVL.

The table lists this clone with a count of one. The gene calls are TRBV3-1 (or the pseudogene TRBV3-2) and TRBJ1-1; D is unclear. Germline assignment: CDR1 LGHDT and CDR2 YNNKEL (reference sequence). The CDR3 consists of 13 residues. Deletions cut 4 bases from V and 9 bases from J, with 15 bases between. CDR3 sequence (DNA): TGTGCCAGCAGCCCAGGAGGGAACGGAAAAGCTTTCTTT. This encodes CASSPGGNGKAFF.

This chain uses TRBV6-2 or TRBV6-3 with TRBJ2-3; 10 bases match TRBD2. Germline trimming cut 5 bases from V and 2 bases from J; bases unmatched to any gene: 7. Germline CDR1 MNHEY, CDR2 SVGEGT. The CDR3 sequence is 16 residues long. CDR3 loop: CASSDGLADNTDTQYF. The DNA for the CDR3 is TGTGCCAGCAGTGATGGACTAGCGGATAACACAGATACGCAGTATTTT.

This chain joins TRBV5-1 and TRBJ1-1; D call uncertain. The germline V and J ends were trimmed by 0 bases and 1 base, with 7 bases remaining between them. The CDR3 length is 14 residues. Germline V gives CDR1 SGHRS, CDR2 YFSETQ. The CDR3 DNA reads as TGCGCCAGCAGCTTGGGAGGTGAGAACACTGAAGCTTTCTTT. Amino acid sequence: CASSLGGENTEAFF.

There are a few counts of this clone. The chain has TRBV19 and TRBJ2-1, with 11 positions matching TRBD2. The CDR3 is made up of 18 amino acids. The V gene end was trimmed by 5 bases and the J gene end by 0 bases; junction bases not matched to a gene: 9. Germline values: CDR1 LNHDA, CDR2 SQIVND (reference sequence). The CDR3 bases are TGTGCCAGTAGTTCGGGACTAGCGGCCCCGAGCTCCTACAATGAGCAGTTCTTC. It encodes CASSSGLAAPSSYNEQFF.

There are many counts of this clone. The rearrangement links TRBV7-8 to TRBJ1-2, with 9 bases lining up with TRBD1. In germline, CDR1 is SGHVS, CDR2 FQNEAQ. V was clipped by 4 bases and J by 8 bases; unmatched bases: 8. CDR3 length: 14 residues. This CDR3 is CASSSDRGMHGYTF. Written as DNA, the CDR3 is TGTGCCAGCAGCTCTGACAGGGGGATGCACGGCTACACCTTC.

This clone appeared a single time. The gene calls are TRBV27 and TRBJ1-2, with TRBD1 as a possible D gene (6 bases). Germline V gene sequence: CDR1 MNHEY, CDR2 SMNVEV (reference sequence). The V end lost 4 bases, the J end lost 4 bases, and 10 bases lay between the germline ends. This CDR3 contains 13 residues. In DNA form, the CDR3 reads TGTGCCAGCAGTTCGACAGGAGTCTATGGCTACACCTTC. Translating gives CASSSTGVYGYTF.

This clone was recorded at least ten times. The chain links TRBV2 to TRBJ2-7, with 8 bases identical to TRBD2. The junction had 16 bases not matched to a gene; V was cut back by 8 bases and J by 7 bases. There are 15 residues in the CDR3. Germline assignment: CDR1 SNHLY and CDR2 FYNNEI. CDR3 residues: CASAGNSGTGGEQYF. The CDR3 nucleotides read TGTGCCAGCGCAGGTAATAGCGGGACCGGCGGGGAGCAGTACTTC. The full variable domain, in which reference TRBV2 and TRBJ2-7 provide the parts outside the CDR3, is EPEVTQTPSHQVTQMGQEVILRCVPISNHLYFYWYRQILGQKVEFLVSFYNNEISEKSEIFDDQFSVERPDGSNFTLKIRSTKLEDSAMYFCASAGNSGTGGEQYFGPGTRLTVT.

V gene TRBV19 combines with J gene TRBJ2-7; 7 bases are shared with TRBD2. Germline V CDR1 and CDR2: LNHDA, SQIVND (reference sequence). With 5 bases clipped from V and 4 bases from J, the junction kept 8 bases outside the gene matches. There are 14 residues in the CDR3. CDR3 sequence (DNA): TGTGCCAGTAGTCCGGTGCAGGGAGGGTACGAGCAGTACTTC. Its translation is CASSPVQGGYEQYF. The whole variable domain, remainder taken from reference TRBV19 and TRBJ2-7, is DGGITQSPKYLFRKEGQNVTLSCEQNLNHDAMYWYRQDPGQGLRLIYYSQIVNDFQKGDIAEGYSVSREKKESFPLTVTSAQKNPTAFYLCASSPVQGGYEQYFGPGTRLTVT.

The gene calls are TRBV7-4 and TRBJ1-3, with D possibly matching TRBD1 (5 bases). V was pared by 5 bases and J by 3 bases, with 14 bases between. The germline CDR1 and CDR2 sequences are SGHVT and SQSDAQ. This CDR3 has 15 residues. This chain's CDR3 is CASSMTEVNGNTIYF. The CDR3 coding sequence is TGTGCCAGCAGCATGACAGAGGTAAATGGAAACACCATATATTTT.

This chain links TRBV5-4 with TRBJ2-3; 12 nucleotides align to TRBD2. Germline V gene lookup returns CDR1 SGHNT and CDR2 YYREEE (reference sequence). This CDR3 comprises 16 residues. V trimming: 4 bases; J trimming: 2 bases; junction bases outside the gene matches: 5. The CDR3 region has the DNA TGTGCCAGCAGCCCGACTAGCGGGGGCCACACAGATACGCAGTATTTT. Translation: CASSPTSGGHTDTQYF.

This chain's CDR3 is CASPNSNTGELFF. CDR3 nucleotides: TGTGCCAGCCCTAACTCGAACACCGGGGAGCTGTTTTTT. The gene calls are TRBV6-5 and TRBJ2-2, with D unclear. The CDR3 runs to 13 residues. Per germline, CDR1 MNHEY and CDR2 SVGAGI. V was clipped by 8 bases and J by 0 bases, with 7 bases between them.

The V and J genes are TRBV6-4 and TRBJ1-5; D is unresolved. Germline lookup yields CDR1 MRHNA and CDR2 SNTAGT. V was shortened by 4 bases and J by 1 base, with 5 bases between the two germline ends. The CDR3 spans 13 residues. The CDR3 reads CASSVESNQPQHF. CDR3 coding DNA: TGTGCCAGCAGTGTTGAGAGCAATCAGCCCCAGCATTTT.

This clone came up once. The V and J genes are TRBV7-8 and TRBJ2-3, with TRBD2 identical over 12 bases. V lost 6 bases to trimming and J lost 6 bases; unmatched junction nucleotides: 16. There are 18 residues in the CDR3. Germline V gene data show CDR1 as SGHVS and CDR2 as FQNEAQ. The CDR3 sequence: CASRPLAGGRERGDTQYF. CDR3 nucleotide sequence: TGTGCCAGCAGACCCCTAGCGGGGGGGCGTGAGAGAGGTGATACGCAGTATTTT.

The chain combines TRBV5-1 with TRBJ2-7; 7 nucleotides agree with TRBD2. Germline V gene data show CDR1 as SGHRS and CDR2 as YFSETQ. J gave up 5 bases and V 0 bases, and 8 bases lay outside the gene matches. The length of the CDR3 is 15 residues. Here the CDR3 reads CASSLELAALNEQYF. The CDR3 DNA follows: TGCGCCAGCAGCTTGGAGCTAGCGGCTTTGAACGAGCAGTACTTC.

This chain links TRBV4-1 with TRBJ2-3; D perhaps matches TRBD1 (6 bases). V was trimmed by 0 bases and J by 2 bases, leaving 12 bases between them. Germline CDR1 reads MGHRA; CDR2 reads YSYEKL. There are 16 residues in the CDR3. The CDR3 DNA sequence: TGCGCCAGCAGCCAAGATCCGGGACAACTCACAGATACGCAGTATTTT. Protein: CASSQDPGQLTDTQYF.

The rearrangement links TRBV5-1 to TRBJ1-6; D possibly corresponds to TRBD1 (6 bases). The V end lost 4 bases, the J end lost 8 bases, and 13 bases lay between the germline ends. This CDR3 is 14 amino acids long. The germline CDR1 and CDR2 sequences are SGHRS and YFSETQ. CDR3 bases: TGCGCCAGCAGCACGGCCCCAGGGGATTCACCCCTCCACTTT. This translates into CASSTAPGDSPLHF.

The gene calls are TRBV30 and TRBJ1-5; D gene unclear. Germline CDR1 and CDR2: GTSNPN and SVGIG (reference sequence). V lost 1 base, J lost 5 bases, and 9 bases lay in between. CDR3 length: 13 amino acids. CDR3 amino acids: CAWSAETDQPQHF. In DNA, the CDR3 is TGTGCCTGGAGTGCAGAGACTGATCAGCCCCAGCATTTT.

The chain joins TRBV6-6 to TRBJ2-7; no clear D gene. Germline V CDR1 and CDR2: MNHNY, SVGAGI (reference sequence). The CDR3 has 12 amino acids. Deletions cut 5 bases from V and 3 bases from J, with 8 bases between. This CDR3 is CASSGASYEQYF. DNA of the CDR3: TGTGCCAGCAGTGGAGCGAGCTACGAGCAGTACTTC.

The rearrangement uses TRBV6-6 and TRBJ2-5; 7 bases fit TRBD1. V shed 2 bases and J 2 bases; nucleotides not matched to a gene: 5. The germline gives CDR1 MNHNY, CDR2 SVGAGI (reference sequence). This CDR3 spans 15 amino acids. The CDR3 DNA sequence: TGTGCCAGCAGTTACGTCGGCAGGGGGCAAGAGACCCAGTACTTC. As protein: CASSYVGRGQETQYF.

J is TRBJ1-1 and V is TRBV6-5; D gene ambiguous. Germline V gives CDR1 MNHEY, CDR2 SVGAGI. Trimming stripped 5 bases from V and 4 bases from J, with 17 bases between. CDR3 length: 15 amino acids. The CDR3, as DNA: TGTGCCAGCAGTCCAGATCAGGCCCCGAGCACTGAAGCTTTCTTT. It specifies CASSPDQAPSTEAFF.

CDR3 nucleotide sequence: TGTGCCAGCTGGGCAACACGGGACAGGGCATCTGGGGCCAACGTCCTGACTTTC. This encodes CASWATRDRASGANVLTF. The rearrangement uses TRBV3-1 (or the pseudogene TRBV3-2) and TRBJ2-6; 9 bases agree with TRBD1. Germline CDR1 reads LGHDT; CDR2 reads YNNKEL (reference sequence). This CDR3 comprises 18 residues. J gave up 1 base and V 8 bases, and 12 bases lay outside the gene matches.

The rearrangement joins TRBV6-5 to TRBJ1-4; D perhaps matches TRBD1 (5 bases). This CDR3 region has 14 residues. Germline assignment: CDR1 MNHEY and CDR2 SVGAGI. Trimming left V 6 bases short and J 7 bases short, with 15 bases between. This chain's CDR3 is CASSLRVPGEKLFF. The CDR3 nucleotides read TGTGCCAGCAGCCTCAGGGTTCCGGGTGAAAAACTGTTTTTT.

In DNA, the CDR3 is TGTGCCAGCAGCTTGGCTAGGACAGGGTTCGACGAGCAGTACTTC. This translates into CASSLARTGFDEQYF. The rearrangement uses TRBV5-5 and TRBJ2-7, with 8 bases identical to TRBD1. CDR1 SGHKS and CDR2 YYEKEE come from the germline V gene (reference sequence). The junction had 7 bases not matched to a gene; V was cut back by 0 bases and J by 5 bases. The CDR3 has 15 residues.

The V gene is TRBV5-6, the J gene TRBJ2-3, with D tentatively TRBD2 (5 bases). Germline V gene lookup returns CDR1 SGHDT and CDR2 YYEEEE. V dropped 4 bases and J dropped 8 bases, with 14 bases sitting between them. The CDR3 length is 13 residues. The CDR3 here is CASSPQRVGTQYF. The CDR3 DNA sequence: TGTGCCAGCAGCCCTCAGAGGGTAGGTACGCAGTATTTT.